This passage covers 22 T cell receptor beta chains from one sample sequenced in a study of T-cell memory formation after mild COVID-19. TCRdb recomputed calls from the 5' RACE reads with MiXCR, one row per CDR3 protein. Altogether over 300,000 distinct CDR3 sequences are present, more than 20% being singletons, with the ten largest covering 21%. Specimen: PBMCs or a T cell subset sorted from them (not recorded which). Receptor source: a man between 18 and 29 years old who had mild COVID-19 (a few samples of this study predate the infection). Cell type and time point are not known.

The chain joins TRBV7-2 to TRBJ2-7; D is perhaps TRBD2 (5 bases). Per germline, CDR1 SGHTA and CDR2 FQGNSA. The CDR3 runs to 13 residues. Trimming removed 3 bases from V and 6 bases from J, with 12 bases in between. CDR3 DNA: TGTGCCAGCAGCTTCGAGGGAAGCGTCGAGCAGTACTTC. Amino acid sequence: CASSFEGSVEQYF.

The rearrangement links TRBV27 to TRBJ1-1; a possible D gene is TRBD1 (5 bases). Deletions cut 5 bases from V and 8 bases from J, with 27 bases between. The CDR3 is made up of 17 amino acids. CDR1 MNHEY and CDR2 SMNVEV come from the germline V gene (reference sequence). CDR3 protein: CASSTRLSAGSLEEAFF. For the CDR3, the DNA is TGTGCCAGCAGTACGCGGCTGTCGGCAGGGTCACTGGAAGAAGCTTTCTTT.

The chain links TRBV3-1 to TRBJ1-2; D unclear. Germline lookup yields CDR1 LGHDT and CDR2 YNNKEL (reference sequence). V shed 1 base and J shed 2 bases, with 11 bases lying between them. The CDR3 runs to 15 residues. The CDR3 DNA reads as TGTGCCAGCAGCCAAGGTTTGGCTGGGAACTATGGCTACACCTTC. Amino acid sequence: CASSQGLAGNYGYTF.

This clonotype was picked up a small number of times. V is TRBV5-1 and J is TRBJ2-7; 8 nucleotides align to TRBD1. The junction had 3 bases not matched to a gene; V was cut back by 5 bases and J by 2 bases. CDR3 length: 13 amino acids. CDR1 is SGHRS and CDR2 is YFSETQ in the germline V gene. The CDR3 region has the DNA TGCGCCAGCAGACCGACAGGGGCCTACGAGCAGTACTTC. This translates into CASRPTGAYEQYF. Variable domain in full (rest from reference TRBV5-1 and TRBJ2-7): KAGVTQTPRYLIKTRGQQVTLSCSPISGHRSVSWYQQTPGQGLQFLFEYFSETQRNKGNFPGRFSGRQFSNSRSEMNVSTLELGDSALYLCASRPTGAYEQYFGPGTRLTVT.

The V and J genes are TRBV12-3 or TRBV12-4 and TRBJ2-5; 7 bases align to TRBD1. J gave up 5 bases and V 7 bases, and 7 bases lay outside the gene matches. CDR3 length: 13 amino acids. CDR3 loop: CASTPDRDETQYF. CDR3 sequence (DNA): TGTGCCAGCACCCCAGACAGGGATGAGACCCAGTACTTC.

A few counts support this clonotype. This chain connects TRBV5-1 to TRBJ2-3, with TRBD2 matching 8 bases. This CDR3 comprises 15 residues. The germline V gene has CDR1 SGHRS and CDR2 YFSETQ. Unmatched junction bases numbered 2, after V lost 0 bases and J lost 2 bases. CDR3 amino acids: CASSLGGGITDTQYF. CDR3 nucleotides: TGCGCCAGCAGCTTGGGCGGGGGGATCACAGATACGCAGTATTTT.

In its sample, this clonotype was seen a few times. V usage is TRBV7-9 and J usage is TRBJ2-2; D not certain. Trimming took 3 bases from V and 3 from J, leaving 11 bases between them. Germline values: CDR1 SEHNR, CDR2 FQNEAQ (reference sequence). The CDR3 loop spans 15 amino acids. CDR3 loop: CASSLVGGHTGELFF. CDR3 nucleotides: TGTGCCAGCAGCTTGGTGGGTGGCCACACCGGGGAGCTGTTTTTT.

In this sample, this clonotype turned up a few times. This rearrangement joins TRBV15 to TRBJ1-2, with a possible D match to TRBD1 (5 bases). The CDR3 runs to 18 residues. Trimming removed 1 base at V and 4 bases at J, with 22 bases between. Germline V gene data show CDR1 as LNHNV and CDR2 as YYDKDF (reference sequence). CDR3 nucleotides: TGTGCCACCAGCAGAGTAAGGGGACCACCGGTCCCATTCTATGGCTACACCTTC. Translation gives CATSRVRGPPVPFYGYTF.

This clonotype was counted only a few times. CDR3 DNA: TGTGCCAGCAGCATCATAGTCCCTCCAGGGTACACCGGGGAGCTGTTTTTT. As protein: CASSIIVPPGYTGELFF. The chain combines TRBV7-9 with TRBJ2-2; D may be TRBD1 (5 bases). Trimming took off 5 bases at V and 3 bases at J, with 19 bases between the two ends. This CDR3 has 17 residues. The V gene's germline CDR1 is SEHNR and CDR2 FQNEAQ (reference sequence).

V usage is TRBV7-2 and J usage is TRBJ1-3, with a possible D match to TRBD1 (6 bases). V shed 3 bases and J shed 0 bases, with 15 bases lying between them. Germline V lookup: CDR1 SGHTA, CDR2 FQGNSA. The CDR3 is 17 residues long. CDR3 sequence reads: CASSFPIQGISGNTIYF. In nucleotides, the CDR3 is TGTGCCAGCAGCTTTCCCATACAGGGTATCTCTGGAAACACCATATATTTT.

The chain joins TRBV6-2 or TRBV6-3 to TRBJ1-3, with 7 bases fitting TRBD1. This CDR3 is 15 amino acids long. Germline values: CDR1 MNHEY, CDR2 SVGEGT. The V gene end was trimmed by 6 bases and the J gene end by 0 bases; junction bases not matched to a gene: 5. CDR3 nucleotides: TGTGCCAGCAGGAAGGGACAGCTCTCTGGAAACACCATATATTTT. Protein sequence: CASRKGQLSGNTIYF.

The rearrangement joins TRBV12-3 or TRBV12-4 to TRBJ1-5; unclear D gene. V lost 3 bases to trimming and J lost 11 bases, with 14 bases between them. This CDR3 has 13 amino acids. The CDR3 DNA sequence: TGTGCCAGCAGTTTCTTTGGCCGGGGAGCCCAGCATTTT. As protein: CASSFFGRGAQHF.

The chain recombines TRBV2 with TRBJ1-5; 7 bases line up with TRBD1. Germline V gives CDR1 SNHLY, CDR2 FYNNEI. V lost 8 bases and J lost 4; bases outside the gene matches: 8. This CDR3 spans 14 amino acids. CDR3 sequence reads: CASAGQRQNQPQHF. CDR3 nucleotide sequence: TGTGCCAGCGCGGGACAGCGCCAAAATCAGCCCCAGCATTTT.

Comments on this clonotype: At one end, the junction sequence differs from germline, possibly due to a read error. This sequence joins TRBV4-3 and TRBJ2-3; 7 bases map to TRBD2. The CDR3 has 17 residues. Germline V lookup: CDR1 LGHNA, CDR2 YSLEER. CDR3 region: CARSQLSGAGDTDTQYF. CDR3 bases: TGCGCCAGAAGCCAGCTGAGCGGGGCGGGGGACACAGATACGCAGTATTTT.

In its sample, this clonotype was seen a few times. This chain joins TRBV7-2 and TRBJ1-5; a possible D gene is TRBD1 (5 bases). The CDR3 covers 15 residues. With 5 bases removed from V and 4 bases from J, the gap between germline ends came to 15 bases. CDR1 and CDR2 (germline): SGHTA, FQGNSA. The CDR3 nucleotides read TGTGCCAGCAGCGCCGGACGGGGGGGAAATCAGCCCCAGCATTTT. Protein: CASSAGRGGNQPQHF.

V and J are TRBV7-9 and TRBJ1-2; 9 nucleotides match TRBD1. Germline V gene data show CDR1 as SEHNR and CDR2 as FQNEAQ (reference sequence). The CDR3 totals 14 residues. Trimming took 3 bases from V and 8 from J; bases not matched to a gene: 7. The CDR3, as DNA: TGTGCCAGCAGCTTCGGTAGGACAGGGGAAGGCTACACCTTC. Encoded protein: CASSFGRTGEGYTF.

The chain joins TRBV5-1 to TRBJ2-7, with a tentative D call TRBD2 (6 bases). The CDR3 sequence is 15 residues long. V was pared by 0 bases and J by 5 bases, with 15 bases between. The germline gives CDR1 SGHRS, CDR2 YFSETQ. CDR3 amino acids: CASSLAGGVVNEQYF. CDR3 sequence (DNA): TGCGCCAGCAGCTTGGCCGGAGGGGTGGTCAACGAGCAGTACTTC.

The V gene is TRBV12-3 or TRBV12-4, the J gene TRBJ2-2, with TRBD1 as a possible D gene (6 bases). CDR3 length equals 14 residues. Trimming cost V 7 bases and J 4 bases, with 13 bases left between them. This CDR3 is CASIRGGRTGELFF. In DNA form, the CDR3 reads TGTGCCAGCATTAGAGGGGGACGCACCGGGGAGCTGTTTTTT.

The sample holds a few counts of this clonotype. This chain uses TRBV2 with TRBJ2-5; 8 bases are a match to TRBD1. The germline gives CDR1 SNHLY, CDR2 FYNNEI. The CDR3 covers 13 residues. V lost 4 bases, J lost 6 bases, and 4 bases stayed unmatched. DNA for the CDR3: TGTGCCAGCAGTGCAGGGGGCGAGCAGACCCAGTACTTC. This translates into CASSAGGEQTQYF.

The J gene is TRBJ1-6, the V gene TRBV6-6; 9 bases match TRBD1. The CDR3 loop spans 14 amino acids. Germline V gives CDR1 MNHNY, CDR2 SVGAGI (reference sequence). Trimming cost V 1 base and J 8 bases; bases outside gene matches: 0. The CDR3 DNA is TGTGCCAGCAGTTACTGGGACAGGGATTCACCCCTCCACTTT. As protein: CASSYWDRDSPLHF.

This clonotype has more than one count but fewer than ten. The rearrangement uses TRBV2 and TRBJ2-7; no firm D call. The CDR3 extends over 14 amino acids. Trimming stripped 5 bases from V and 0 bases from J, with 11 bases between. Germline assignment: CDR1 SNHLY and CDR2 FYNNEI. Here the CDR3 DNA reads TGTGCCAGCAGTCAGGCCGGCCTCTCCTACGAGCAGTACGTC. Amino acid sequence: CASSQAGLSYEQYV.

There are a few counts of this clonotype. The chain combines TRBV27 with TRBJ2-5; D is uncertain. V lost 2 bases, J lost 0 bases, and 7 bases lay in between. CDR1 MNHEY and CDR2 SMNVEV come from the germline V gene (reference sequence). The CDR3 contains 14 residues. Here the CDR3 reads CASSLGLYQETQYF. In DNA, the CDR3 is TGTGCCAGCAGTTTAGGGCTGTACCAAGAGACCCAGTACTTC.